This T cell receptor beta chain derives from a study of immune evolution from preneoplasia to lung adenocarcinoma. Libraries were prepared by immunoSEQ multiplex PCR; TCRdb keeps only in-frame clonotypes and omits some of them. The sample contains 9,000 to 13,000 clones, around 78% of which appear only once. V was cut by 5 bases and J by 3 bases, with 16 bases left in between. CDR3 size: 16 residues. Germline lookup yields CDR1 SEHNR and CDR2 FQNEAQ (reference sequence). The chain combines TRBV7-9 with TRBJ2-2; weak D call: TRBD1 (6 bases). This receptor was identified in a person aged 65 to 85 with lung adenocarcinoma. The material sequenced was FFPE minimally invasive lung adenocarcinoma tissue. CDR3 bases: TGTGCCAGCAGCCCCGATGGCAGGGGTCACACCGGGGAGCTGTTTTTT. Its translation: CASSPDGRGHTGELFF.